These T cell receptor beta chains were read from a single sample in a study of blood T cell repertoires in COVID-19. Using immunoSEQ multiplex PCR, the repertoire was profiled, and TCRdb retains in-frame clones only, with some absent. The table shows about 200,000 clones, with roughly 73% occurring only once. Source material: peripheral blood. The receptors shown here come from a woman of 80 years or more with active or convalescent COVID-19. Both conserved end residues are part of each CDR3. D genes are given only for firm matches. Size is stated for part of the rows, as once, few or many counts, or as a class when the clone is expanded.

V gene: TRBV28
clone size: .
J gene: TRBJ1-6
D gene: .
CDR3 protein: CASDVAREPHNSPLHF
CDR3 DNA: TGTGCCAGCGATGTTGCTAGGGAGCCTCATAATTCACCCCTCCACTTT

V gene: TRBV27
clone size: few
J gene: TRBJ1-2
D gene: .
CDR3 protein: CASSLIGQGLPNYGYTF
CDR3 DNA: TGTGCCAGCAGTTTAATAGGCCAGGGACTTCCTAACTATGGCTACACCTTC

V gene: TRBV11-2
clone size: few
J gene: TRBJ1-1
D gene: .
CDR3 protein: CASSSLRENTEAFF
CDR3 DNA: TGTGCCAGCAGCTCCCTCAGGGAGAACACTGAAGCTTTCTTT

V gene: TRBV3-1/TRBV3-2
clone size: .
J gene: TRBJ1-4
D gene: .
CDR3 protein: CASSQDPRGGEKLFF
CDR3 DNA: TGTGCCAGCAGCCAAGATCCGAGGGGAGGGGAAAAACTGTTTTTT

V gene: TRBV15
clone size: .
J gene: TRBJ2-5
D gene: TRBD2
CDR3 protein: CATSPVGEGSQYF
CDR3 DNA: TGTGCCACCAGCCCCGTCGGGGAGGGGTCCCAGTACTTC

V gene: TRBV5-8
clone size: .
J gene: TRBJ2-5
D gene: TRBD1
CDR3 protein: CASSLGQARYQETQYF
CDR3 DNA: TGTGCCAGCAGCCTAGGACAGGCGAGGTACCAAGAGACCCAGTACTTC

V gene: TRBV9
clone size: .
J gene: TRBJ2-1
D gene: .
CDR3 protein: CASSVVEGARNEQFF
CDR3 DNA: TGTGCCAGCAGCGTAGTGGAGGGGGCGCGGAATGAGCAGTTCTTC

V gene: TRBV28
clone size: .
J gene: TRBJ1-6
D gene: .
CDR3 protein: CASITGNSPLHF
CDR3 DNA: TGTGCCAGCATCACGGGGAACTCACCCCTCCACTTT

V gene: TRBV3-1/TRBV3-2
clone size: .
J gene: TRBJ2-5
D gene: .
CDR3 protein: CASSQGGTQYF
CDR3 DNA: TGTGCCAGCAGCCAGGGGGGGACCCAGTACTTC

V gene: TRBV5-1
clone size: .
J gene: TRBJ1-2
D gene: .
CDR3 protein: CASSSSSEGGGYTF
CDR3 DNA: TGCGCCAGCAGCTCATCGTCAGAAGGGGGAGGCTACACCTTC

V gene: TRBV5-6
clone size: .
J gene: TRBJ1-6
D gene: .
CDR3 protein: CASSPLTGFGDSPLHF
CDR3 DNA: TGTGCCAGCAGCCCCCTTACAGGGTTTGGGGATTCACCCCTCCACTTT

V gene: TRBV7-9
clone size: few
J gene: TRBJ1-5
D gene: TRBD1
CDR3 protein: CASSIGQGGRSNQPQHF
CDR3 DNA: TGTGCCAGCAGCATCGGACAGGGCGGTAGAAGCAATCAGCCCCAGCATTTT

V gene: TRBV29-1
clone size: .
J gene: TRBJ2-3
D gene: .
CDR3 protein: CSVLTFNPTDTQYF
CDR3 DNA: TGCAGCGTTCTTACATTCAACCCCACAGATACGCAGTATTTT

V gene: TRBV4-3
clone size: .
J gene: TRBJ2-1
D gene: .
CDR3 protein: CASSQGVGGHEQFF
CDR3 DNA: TGCGCCAGCAGCCAAGGTGTCGGGGGACATGAGCAGTTCTTC